One and the same sample provided the 25 T cell receptor beta chains below, sequenced in a study of blood T cell repertoires in COVID-19. The table came from immunoSEQ multiplex PCR; TCRdb's copy has only in-frame clones and leaves some out. The sample holds approximately 220,000 clones, 85% seen once. The source material was PBMCs or T cells enriched from blood (not recorded which). These receptors all stem from a man between 40 and 49 years old who had recovered from COVID-19.

This rearrangement joins TRBV2 to TRBJ2-7; tentatively, D is TRBD2 (5 bases). V shed 7 bases and J shed 2 bases, with 9 bases lying between them. Germline loops: CDR1 SNHLY, CDR2 FYNNEI. The CDR3 runs 12 residues. This CDR3 is CASIDGAYEQYF. CDR3 DNA sequence: TGTGCCAGCATTGACGGGGCCTACGAGCAGTACTTC.

This chain joins TRBV13 and TRBJ2-7; perhaps TRBD2 as D (6 bases). In germline, CDR1 is PRHDT, CDR2 FYEKMQ (reference sequence). This CDR3 contains 13 residues. The ends were cut back, 1 base at V and 5 bases at J, with 9 bases in the middle. This CDR3 reads CASSLDGSDEQYF. CDR3 bases: TGTGCCAGCAGCTTAGACGGGAGCGACGAGCAGTACTTC.

This sequence joins TRBV9 and TRBJ2-5; 11 bases agree with TRBD2. CDR1 and CDR2 (germline): SGDLS, YYNGEE. The CDR3 sequence is 15 residues long. The V segment lost 3 bases and the J segment 5 bases; nucleotides outside the gene matches: 6. CDR3 sequence reads: CASSAMGLAVETQYF. The DNA of the CDR3 is TGTGCCAGCAGCGCAATGGGACTAGCGGTGGAGACCCAGTACTTC.

The rearrangement joins TRBV10-3 to TRBJ2-5, with D possibly matching TRBD1 (5 bases). This CDR3 region has 13 residues. The germline V gene encodes CDR1 ENHRY and CDR2 SYGVKD. V dropped 10 bases and J dropped 5 bases, with 17 bases sitting between them. The CDR3 DNA sequence: TGTGCCACCCTGGGGCCGGGCGAGGAGACCCAGTACTTC. Translating it yields CATLGPGEETQYF.

This chain connects TRBV11-3 to TRBJ2-1; 13 nucleotides match TRBD2. Germline lookup yields CDR1 SGHNT and CDR2 YENEEA. V was clipped by 4 bases and J by 4 bases; unmatched bases: 4. This CDR3 spans 16 amino acids. The CDR3 nucleotides are TGTGCCAGCAGCTCCAGGACTAGCGGGAGTTACAATGAGCAGTTCTTC. Its protein product is CASSSRTSGSYNEQFF.

The table lists this clone with a count of one. The chain is built from TRBV4-2 and TRBJ2-1, with 9 bases aligning to TRBD1. V was pared by 0 bases and J by 11 bases, with 5 bases of the junction left unmatched. The length of the CDR3 is 14 residues. CDR1 is LGHNA, CDR2 YNFKEQ, per germline. The CDR3 sequence is CASSQELTGGQQFF. The CDR3 coding sequence is TGTGCCAGCAGCCAAGAATTAACAGGGGGCCAGCAGTTCTTC.

J is TRBJ1-5 and V is TRBV27; 7 nucleotides line up with TRBD1. Trimming at V came to 0 bases and at J to 4 bases, leaving 3 bases not matched to a gene. CDR3 length: 15 residues. Germline V gene data show CDR1 as MNHEY and CDR2 as SMNVEV (reference sequence). DNA for the CDR3: TGTGCCAGCAGTTTATCCGGGACAGAGAATCAGCCCCAGCATTTT. Its translation: CASSLSGTENQPQHF.

The rearrangement links TRBV28 to TRBJ2-7; 8 bases fit TRBD2. The J segment lost 2 bases and the V segment lost 3 bases, leaving 12 bases of the junction unmatched. The CDR3 spans 17 residues. Germline V gives CDR1 MDHEN, CDR2 SYDVKM. The CDR3: CASSFSLRVSGTYEQYF. Written as DNA, the CDR3 is TGTGCCAGCAGTTTTTCTCTTCGGGTTAGCGGGACCTACGAGCAGTACTTC. Looking up the rest from reference TRBV28 and TRBJ2-7 gives the full variable domain: DVKVTQSSRYLVKRTGEKVFLECVQDMDHENMFWYRQDPGLGLRLIYFSYDVKMKEKGDIPEGYSVSREKKERFSLILESASTNQTSMYLCASSFSLRVSGTYEQYFGPGTRLTVT.

The chain joins TRBV5-5 to TRBJ2-7, with D perhaps matching TRBD1 (5 bases). Per germline, CDR1 SGHKS and CDR2 YYEKEE (reference sequence). The ends were cut back, 1 base at V and 2 bases at J, with 13 bases in the middle. The CDR3 length is 15 residues. Here the CDR3 DNA reads TGTGCCAGCAGCTTGACGACAGTGACAACCTACGAGCAGTACTTC. Its translation is CASSLTTVTTYEQYF.

The chain uses TRBV19 and TRBJ2-7; no definite D call. CDR3 length: 14 amino acids. Trimming took off 6 bases at V and 5 bases at J, with 17 bases between the two ends. Germline-derived CDR1 and CDR2 are LNHDA and SQIVND (reference sequence). The CDR3 is CASRHTAGQHEQYF. CDR3 sequence (DNA): TGTGCCAGTAGGCACACCGCTGGGCAACACGAGCAGTACTTC.

The chain recombines TRBV4-1 with TRBJ2-1, with D perhaps matching TRBD2 (5 bases). Germline lookup yields CDR1 MGHRA and CDR2 YSYEKL. V was shortened by 1 base and J by 8 bases, with 15 bases between the two germline ends. This CDR3 has 15 residues. The CDR3 DNA follows: TGCGCCAGCAGCCAAGTAAACCTAGCCAGAGATGAGCAGTTCTTC. It translates to CASSQVNLARDEQFF.

This clone was recorded once. J is TRBJ2-3 and V is TRBV7-9; 8 bases fit TRBD2. Germline CDR1 and CDR2: SEHNR and FQNEAQ (reference sequence). CDR3 length: 15 amino acids. The V segment lost 3 bases and the J segment 5 bases; nucleotides outside the gene matches: 7. CDR3 amino acids: CASSFSGSVKDTQYF. The CDR3 DNA reads as TGTGCCAGCAGCTTCAGCGGGAGCGTTAAAGATACGCAGTATTTT.

The DNA for the CDR3 is TGTGCCTTCAATCTAGCGGGAGTATCTGAATACAATGAGCAGTTCTTC. Its translation: CAFNLAGVSEYNEQFF. V and J are TRBV30 and TRBJ2-1; 10 nucleotides align to TRBD2. This CDR3 comprises 16 residues. The germline CDR1 and CDR2 sequences are GTSNPN and SVGIG (reference sequence). Losses at the gene ends were 7 bases for V and 4 bases for J; bases not matched to a gene: 13. Complete variable domain (other parts from reference TRBV30 and TRBJ2-1): SQTIHQWPATLVQPVGSPLSLECTVEGTSNPNLYWYRQAAGRGLQLLFYSVGIGQISSEVPQNLSASRPQDRQFILSSKKLLLSDSGFYLCAFNLAGVSEYNEQFFGPGTRLTVL.

CDR3: CASSSSPFTENSNQPQHF. CDR3 nucleotides: TGTGCCAGCAGCTCCTCCCCCTTCACAGAAAATAGCAATCAGCCCCAGCATTTT. V and J are TRBV7-8 and TRBJ1-5, with unresolved D. Germline CDR1 SGHVS, CDR2 FQNEAQ. Trimming removed 4 bases from V and 0 bases from J, with 19 bases in between. The CDR3 covers 18 residues.

The chain has TRBV5-4 and TRBJ2-7, with a possible D match to TRBD2 (6 bases). The CDR3 runs to 15 residues. Germline CDR1 and CDR2: SGHNT and YYREEE (reference sequence). Trimming removed 1 base at V and 1 base at J, with 12 bases between. CDR3: CASSLKGLHSYEQYF. Here the CDR3 DNA reads TGTGCCAGCAGCTTGAAGGGACTGCATTCCTACGAGCAGTACTTC.

The rearrangement uses TRBV5-4 and TRBJ2-2; 11 bases align to TRBD2. The germline V gene has CDR1 SGHNT and CDR2 YYREEE (reference sequence). V was clipped by 0 bases and J by 6 bases; unmatched bases: 4. This CDR3 is built from 16 residues. The CDR3 region has the DNA TGTGCCAGCAGCTTGGCTAGCGGGAGGTTCGCCGGGGAGCTGTTTTTT. Protein product: CASSLASGRFAGELFF. The full variable domain, its missing parts supplied by reference TRBV5-4 and TRBJ2-2, is ETGVTQSPTHLIKTRGQQVTLRCSSQSGHNTVSWYQQALGQGPQFIFQYYREEENGRGNFPPRFSGLQFPNYSSELNVNALELDDSALYLCASSLASGRFAGELFFGEGSRLTVL.

V and J are TRBV5-1 and TRBJ1-1; a possible D gene is TRBD1 (6 bases). The CDR3 is 14 amino acids. The germline V and J ends were trimmed by 0 bases and 4 bases, with 10 bases remaining between them. Germline assignment: CDR1 SGHRS and CDR2 YFSETQ. CDR3 protein: CASSLAATGTEAFF. The CDR3 nucleotides are TGCGCCAGCAGCTTGGCCGCGACAGGCACTGAAGCTTTCTTT.

The V gene is TRBV4-1, the J gene TRBJ1-5; 7 bases fit TRBD1. V dropped 4 bases and J dropped 4; count of bases not matched to a gene: 10. Germline loops: CDR1 MGHRA, CDR2 YSYEKL. The CDR3 covers 16 residues. The CDR3 sequence: CASSRLPGQKNQPQHF. The CDR3 DNA reads as TGCGCCAGCAGCCGCTTACCGGGACAGAAAAATCAGCCCCAGCATTTT.

The chain links TRBV15 to TRBJ2-3; no clear D gene. The V and J ends lost 0 bases and 3 bases respectively, with 13 bases between them. This CDR3 comprises 16 residues. The germline gives CDR1 LNHNV, CDR2 YYDKDF (reference sequence). DNA for the CDR3: TGTGCCACCAGCAGAGATCGGGTAGTGCGGACAGATACGCAGTATTTT. It codes for CATSRDRVVRTDTQYF.

This chain links TRBV6-5 with TRBJ1-4; possible D gene TRBD1, 6 bases. Per germline, CDR1 MNHEY and CDR2 SVGAGI. V was shortened by 8 bases and J by 3 bases, with 16 bases between the two germline ends. This CDR3 is built from 15 residues. This CDR3 is CASRKQGKANEKLFF. In nucleotides, the CDR3 is TGTGCCAGCCGAAAACAGGGAAAAGCTAATGAAAAACTGTTTTTT.

This clone was recorded a few times. The chain recombines TRBV29-1 with TRBJ1-2; 10 nucleotides agree with TRBD1. V lost 7 bases and J lost 7; bases outside the gene matches: 12. The CDR3 contains 14 residues. CDR1 is SQVTM and CDR2 is ANQGSEA in the germline V gene. CDR3 loop: CSAPGTGVSSGYTF. The CDR3 DNA follows: TGCAGCGCGCCCGGGACAGGGGTTAGCAGTGGCTACACCTTC.

V usage is TRBV19 and J usage is TRBJ1-5; D remains ambiguous. V lost 1 base to trimming and J lost 4 bases, with 11 bases between them. CDR3 length: 15 residues. The germline gives CDR1 LNHDA, CDR2 SQIVND (reference sequence). This chain's CDR3 is CASSIGGISNQPQHF. The DNA of the CDR3 is TGTGCCAGTAGTATAGGAGGGATTTCGAATCAGCCCCAGCATTTT.

This clone was observed a few times. Other DNA sequences from this sample encode an identical CDR3 as well. The rearrangement links TRBV19 to TRBJ2-7; 9 nucleotides align to TRBD1. The CDR3 is 13 residues long. Germline V gene lookup returns CDR1 LNHDA and CDR2 SQIVND (reference sequence). Unmatched junction bases numbered 5, after V lost 5 bases and J lost 6 bases. The CDR3 region is CASSAGQGSEQYF. The DNA for the CDR3 is TGTGCCAGTAGTGCGGGACAGGGATCCGAGCAGTACTTC.

This clone was observed a handful of times. V usage is TRBV10-3 and J usage is TRBJ2-2, with 7 bases aligning to TRBD1. V dropped 7 bases and J dropped 2; count of bases not matched to a gene: 4. The germline CDR1 and CDR2 sequences are ENHRY and SYGVKD. The CDR3 loop spans 14 amino acids. The CDR3 spells CAITGQANTGELFF. The CDR3 DNA follows: TGTGCCATCACTGGACAGGCTAACACCGGGGAGCTGTTTTTT.

This chain uses TRBV7-3 with TRBJ2-7; 7 bases agree with TRBD1. CDR1 is SGHTA, CDR2 FQGTGA, per germline. V dropped 5 bases and J dropped 3; count of bases not matched to a gene: 7. CDR3 length: 14 residues. The DNA for the CDR3 is TGTGCCAGCAGCCGGTTGACAGGGCGCTACGAGCAGTACTTC. Its protein is CASSRLTGRYEQYF. Complete variable domain (other parts from reference TRBV7-3 and TRBJ2-7): GAGVSQTPSNKVTEKGKYVELRCDPISGHTALYWYRQSLGQGPEFLIYFQGTGAADDSGLPNDRFFAVRPEGSVSTLKIQRTERGDSAVYLCASSRLTGRYEQYFGPGTRLTVT.